This T cell receptor beta chain came from a study of shared clonotypes between healthy human individuals. The study, taken as a whole, reports: Even with large depth, rarefaction showed that sorted-subset sequencing was incomplete. Larger estimated richness was generally recorded for naive subsets relative to memory subsets.

This clone appeared once. Its antigen remains unknown. Original handling: ImmunoSEQ only sent back junction sequences with no quality scores, so filtering was done differently. Libraries were prepared by immunoSEQ multiplex PCR; TCRdb keeps only in-frame clonotypes and omits some of them. Clone size and the V and J calls come from that table; the DNA yielded D and trimming. The sample has some 2,500,000 clones, roughly 93% seen once. The germline V gene encodes CDR1 MNHEY and CDR2 SVGAGI. The CDR3 has 13 amino acids. V lost 4 bases and J 8 bases, leaving 11 bases between the germline ends. This TCR was recovered from a man between 18 and 35 years old in good health. Some clones in this sample may be carry-over from other donors' samples. Sequencing was performed on naive CD4+ T cells from PBMCs. Subset noted: CD45RA+ positively selected. This chain uses TRBV6-5 with TRBJ2-2; possible D gene TRBD1, 5 bases. The CDR3 DNA is TGTGCCAGCAGTTTCGGACATGTAGGGGAGCTGTTTTTT. Translating it yields CASSFGHVGELFF.